Listed below are T cell receptor beta chains from one sample, sequenced in a study of CD8 T cells in ankylosing spondylitis. TCRdb itself ran the 5' RACE reads through MiXCR, one entry per CDR3 protein. This table holds 85,000 to 100,000 distinct CDR3 sequences, roughly 8.3% found once. The sample was blood, either unsorted or a sorted T cell fraction (not recorded which). The receptors were sampled from a male donor with ankylosing spondylitis or in good health (not recorded which). The CDR3 runs from the conserved cysteine through the conserved F or W.

J | V | CDR3
TRBJ2-5 | TRBV7-9 | CASSSGQTYKETQYF
TRBJ2-1 | TRBV7-9 | CASSFGGPDNEQFF
TRBJ2-2 | TRBV4-3 | CASSQETGGTGELFF
TRBJ2-3 | TRBV7-2 | CASSLRGTREDTQYF
TRBJ2-5 | TRBV3-1 | CASSPGEGLVETQYF
TRBJ2-5 | TRBV28 | CASSLGVEETQYF
TRBJ2-2 | TRBV15 | CATNNLETGELFF
TRBJ1-5 | TRBV7-2 | CASSRRRSEHQPQHF
TRBJ2-1 | TRBV27 | CASSWLGPNEQFF
TRBJ2-2 | TRBV24-1 | CATSDSGTARGGELFF
TRBJ2-5 | TRBV6-5 | CASSLGREETQYF
TRBJ2-2 | TRBV12-3/TRBV12-4 | CASSKTRNTGELFF
TRBJ1-6 | TRBV7-2 | CASSLDGSPLHF
TRBJ2-7 | TRBV7-2 | CASSLATGYYSEQYF
TRBJ2-5 | TRBV18 | CASSPPSRQETQYF
TRBJ2-1 | TRBV10-2 | CASTRLAGDNEQFF
TRBJ2-4 | TRBV5-1 | CASSLDQAGIQYF
TRBJ2-7 | TRBV20-1 | CSARRGGGFSYEQYF
TRBJ2-1 | TRBV7-7 | CASSPGTTNEEQFF
TRBJ2-1 | TRBV3-1 | CASSRTSHEQFF
TRBJ2-6 | TRBV29-1 | CSVRQDKSSGANVLTF
TRBJ2-5 | TRBV20-1 | CSARIQETQYF
TRBJ2-7 | TRBV12-3/TRBV12-4 | CASSRSSYEQYF
TRBJ1-3 | TRBV7-9 | CATQSDSGNTIYF
TRBJ2-5 | TRBV9 | CASSVDPGAGETQYF
TRBJ2-1 | TRBV29-1 | CSVVGSYNEQFF
TRBJ2-7 | TRBV6-1 | CASSEALAGATYEQYF
TRBJ2-3 | TRBV7-3 | CASSFLAGAKTDTQYF
TRBJ2-1 | TRBV11-3 | CASSLETRSNEQFF
TRBJ2-2 | TRBV5-1 | CASSPVASGTGELFF
TRBJ2-2 | TRBV3-1 | CASSRLGGPGELFF
TRBJ2-7 | TRBV7-9 | CASSLALSAEEYF
TRBJ1-2 | TRBV6-2/TRBV6-3 | CASSLDRGRANYGYTF
TRBJ2-2 | TRBV12-3/TRBV12-4 | CASSLPGGRGRWKTGELFF
TRBJ2-1 | TRBV3-1 | CASSFRGGREQFF
TRBJ2-7 | TRBV4-1 | CASSHGLAGSYEQYF
TRBJ2-7 | TRBV20-1 | CSARGLDRVTYEQYF
TRBJ2-3 | TRBV4-1 | CASSQAQFRADTQYF
TRBJ2-2 | TRBV3-1 | CASSRHQSGELFF